This T cell receptor beta chain was found in a study of a mutant IDH1 vaccine in newly diagnosed glioma. Across the whole study: Eight vaccinations were given in weeks 1, 3, 5, 7, 11, 15, 19 and 23. Either 4-6 weeks after radiotherapy alone or alongside temozolomide, vaccination was begun.

Sequenced by immunoSEQ multiplex PCR; TCRdb stores in-frame clones only, minus some. Of tens of thousands of clones listed, roughly 90% are singletons. As to time point: week 5, during vaccination. The vaccine gave 300 ug of a 20-mer mutant IDH1 peptide subcutaneously per dose. Tumors from donors were new WHO grade 3 or 4 IDH1-mutant astrocytomas with ATRX loss. This CDR3 comprises 14 residues. Germline CDR1 and CDR2: SGHAT and FQNNGV. Trimming took 4 bases from V and 5 from J; bases not matched to a gene: 5. Comments on this clone: Antigen specificity is unknown.

This specimen was PBMCs, taken from a glioma patient whose treatment included an IDH1 peptide vaccine. This chain links TRBV11-2 with TRBJ2-7; 10 positions match TRBD2. This TCR came from a man aged 18 to 30 with glioma. CDR3 loop: CASSWASGSNEQYF. CDR3 sequence (DNA): TGTGCCAGCAGCTGGGCTAGCGGGAGCAACGAGCAGTACTTC.